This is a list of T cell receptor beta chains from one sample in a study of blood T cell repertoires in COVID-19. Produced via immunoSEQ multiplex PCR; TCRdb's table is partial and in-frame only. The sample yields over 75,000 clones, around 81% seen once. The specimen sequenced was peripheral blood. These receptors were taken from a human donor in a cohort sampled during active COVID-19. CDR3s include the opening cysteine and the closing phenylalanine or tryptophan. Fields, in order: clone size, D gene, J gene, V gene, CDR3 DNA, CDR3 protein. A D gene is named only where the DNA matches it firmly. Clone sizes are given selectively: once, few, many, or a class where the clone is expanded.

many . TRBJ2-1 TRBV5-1 TGCGCCAGCAGCTTGGGGCCATACAATGAGCAGTTCTTC CASSLGPYNEQFF
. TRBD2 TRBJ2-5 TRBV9 TGTGCCAGCAGCGCCGGGACTAGCGGGAGGGCCTTGGAGACCCAGTACTTC CASSAGTSGRALETQYF
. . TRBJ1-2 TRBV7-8 TGTGCCAGCAGCTTACGATCTAGTGCAGCAAACTATGGCTACACCTTC CASSLRSSAANYGYTF
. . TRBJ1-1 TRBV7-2 TGTGCCAGCAGCTTGATAGTACAGGGTATCACTGAAGCTTTCTTT CASSLIVQGITEAFF
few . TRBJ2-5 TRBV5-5 TGTGCCAGCAGCTTGCCCCCTGTTGTCAGGGCGGCAGAAGAGACCCAGTACTTC CASSLPPVVRAAEETQYF
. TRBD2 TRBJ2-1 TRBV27 TGTGCCAGCAGTTTATCTTTTGGGGGAGGGGTAGACAATGAGCAGTTCTTC CASSLSFGGGVDNEQFF
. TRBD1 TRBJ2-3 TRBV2 TGTGCCAGCGAGGTCACCCCGGGACAGGGGGCACTAGCGGAGACAGATACGCAGTATTTT CASEVTPGQGALAETDTQYF
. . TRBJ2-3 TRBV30 TGTGCCTGGATTCAACCGGTGACAGATACGCAGTATTTT CAWIQPVTDTQYF
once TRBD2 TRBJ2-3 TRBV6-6 TGTGCCAGCAGTTCGGGACTAGCGGGGGGAGATACGCAGTATTTT CASSSGLAGGDTQYF
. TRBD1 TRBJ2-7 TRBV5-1 TGCGCCAGCAGCTGGTTGCCGGACAGGGCCTACGAGCAGTACTTC CASSWLPDRAYEQYF
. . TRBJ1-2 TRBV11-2 TGTGCCAGCAGCCCCGGGACTGGTTATATCTATGGCTACACCTTC CASSPGTGYIYGYTF
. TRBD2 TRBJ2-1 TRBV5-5 TGTGCCAGCAGCCTAGCGGGGAGAACCTACAATGAGCAGTTCTTC CASSLAGRTYNEQFF
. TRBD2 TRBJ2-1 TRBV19 TGTGCCAGTAGTACAAACCTTTTTATAGCGGGAGTTCCCCTAAATGAGCAGTTCTTC CASSTNLFIAGVPLNEQFF
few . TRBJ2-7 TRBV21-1 TGTGCCAGCAGCAAATCCCCCACAAGGTCGACGAGGGAGCAGTACTTC CASSKSPTRSTREQYF
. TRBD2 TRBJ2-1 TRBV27 TGTGCCAGCAGTTTATCGGCTAGCGGGACCAATGAGCAGTTCTTC CASSLSASGTNEQFF
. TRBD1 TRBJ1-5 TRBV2 TGTGCCAGCAGTGATGAGGCAGGGGGGCAGCCCCAGCATTTT CASSDEAGGQPQHF
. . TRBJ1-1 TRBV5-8 TGTGCCAGCAGCGCCTATGAAGCTTTCTTT CASSAYEAFF
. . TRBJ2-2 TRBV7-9 TGTGCCAGCAGCCCCCTTACAGGGATGGACGGGGAGCTGTTTTTT CASSPLTGMDGELFF
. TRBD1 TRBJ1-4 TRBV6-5 TGTGCCAGCAGGGAGACAGGGCCTGTTTTTTTT CASRETGPVFF
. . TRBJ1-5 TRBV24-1 TGTGCCACCAGTGACAGGGCGGGCAATCAGCCCCAGCATTTT CATSDRAGNQPQHF
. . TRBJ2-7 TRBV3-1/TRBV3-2 TGTGCCAGCAGCCAACCCCGGGCCTACGAGCAGTACTTC CASSQPRAYEQYF
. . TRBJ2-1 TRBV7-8 TGTGCCAGCAGCTTCAGGGTCAGCTCCTACAATGAGCAGTTCTTC CASSFRVSSYNEQFF
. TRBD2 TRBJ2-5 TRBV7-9 TGTGCCAGCAGCCTCGGGGGGGGACTGAGAACCCAGTACTTC CASSLGGGLRTQYF
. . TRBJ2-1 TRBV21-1 TGTGCCAGCAGCCCTAGCGGGGGGGGCAATGAGCAGTTCTTC CASSPSGGGNEQFF
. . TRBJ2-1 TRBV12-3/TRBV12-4 TGTGCCAGCATGGCCAATGAGCAGTTCTTC CASMANEQFF
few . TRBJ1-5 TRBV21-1 TGTGCCAGCATTACTAAGGGACAGGGGAGAGGTAGGGCCAATCAGCCCCAGCATTTT CASITKGQGRGRANQPQHF
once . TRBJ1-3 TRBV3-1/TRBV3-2 TGTGCCAGCAGCCCCAACGGAGAGCGTTACTCTGGAAACACCATATATTTT CASSPNGERYSGNTIYF
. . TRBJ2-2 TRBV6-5 TGTGCCAGCAGTTACTCGCAGTGGACCGGGGAGCTGTTTTTT CASSYSQWTGELFF
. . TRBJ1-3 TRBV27 TGTGCCAGCAGTTTATTGGGAGAGGCTGGAAACACCATATATTTT CASSLLGEAGNTIYF
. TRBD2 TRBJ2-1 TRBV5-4 TGTGCCAGCAGCGCCCCGGGACTAGCGGCCTACAATGAGCAGTTCTTC CASSAPGLAAYNEQFF
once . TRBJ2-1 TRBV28 TGTGCCAGCAGGGCTAGCATGAATGAGCAGTTCTTC CASRASMNEQFF
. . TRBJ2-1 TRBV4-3 TGCGCCAGCAGCCAACCCCCGGGGAATGAGCAGTTCTTC CASSQPPGNEQFF
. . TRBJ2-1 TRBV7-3 TGTGCCAGCAGCTTAGAAGCGTCCAATGAGCAGTTCTTC CASSLEASNEQFF
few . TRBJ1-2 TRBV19 TGTGCCAGTAGTATGGGGACTTACTATGGCTACACCTTC CASSMGTYYGYTF
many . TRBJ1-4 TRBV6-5 TGTGCCAGCAGGCCCCTCCTAGGGGGTAATGAAAAACTGTTTTTT CASRPLLGGNEKLFF
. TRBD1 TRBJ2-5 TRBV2 TGTGCCAGCACAGGGACAGACCAAGAGACCCAGTACTTC CASTGTDQETQYF
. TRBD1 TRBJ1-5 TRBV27 TGTGCCAGCAGTTTAGGACAGGGGATTCAGCCCCAGCATTTT CASSLGQGIQPQHF
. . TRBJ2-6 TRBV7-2 TGTGCCAGCAGCCTAGGGGGGGGCCGCTCTGGGGCCAACGTCCTGACTTTC CASSLGGGRSGANVLTF
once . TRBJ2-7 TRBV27 TGTGCCAGCAGTTTAATCCCCCCGGGCGAGCAGTACTTC CASSLIPPGEQYF
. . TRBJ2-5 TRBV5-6 TGTGCCAGCAGCTTGTGGGGCAGACAAACCCAAGAGACCCAGTACTTC CASSLWGRQTQETQYF
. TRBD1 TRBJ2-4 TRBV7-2 TGTGCCAGCAGCTATTTGACAGGGTTGGGCAACATTCAGTACTTC CASSYLTGLGNIQYF
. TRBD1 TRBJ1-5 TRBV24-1 TGTGCCACCAGTGCCCCGGACAGGGGATTAAGGCAGCCCCAGCATTTT CATSAPDRGLRQPQHF
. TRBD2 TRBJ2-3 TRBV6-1 TGTGCCAGCAGTGAACTAGCGGCTAGCACAGATACGCAGTATTTT CASSELAASTDTQYF
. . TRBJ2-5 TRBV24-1 TGTGCCACCAGTGATTGGCAGGCCCAAGAGACCCAGTACTTC CATSDWQAQETQYF
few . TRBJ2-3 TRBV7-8 TGTGCCAGCAGGGGGAGAGGGATCCACACAGATACGCAGTATTTT CASRGRGIHTDTQYF
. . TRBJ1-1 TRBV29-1 TGCAGCGTTACTGAGCGGAACACTGAAGCTTTCTTT CSVTERNTEAFF
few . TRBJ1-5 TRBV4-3 TGCGCCAGCAGCCCGCATTACAGGGCCCGTCAGCCCCAGCATTTT CASSPHYRARQPQHF
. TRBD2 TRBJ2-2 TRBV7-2 TGTGCCAGCAGCTTAGGTTCGGGGGGGACCGGGGAGCTGTTTTTT CASSLGSGGTGELFF
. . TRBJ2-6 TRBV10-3 TGTGCCATTATGGACAGCCTTGGGGGGGCCAACGTCCTGACTTTC CAIMDSLGGANVLTF
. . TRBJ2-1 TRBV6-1 TGTGCCAGCAGTGAAGGGGCAGGGTACGAGCAGTTCTTC CASSEGAGYEQFF
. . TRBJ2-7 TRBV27 TGTGCCAGCAGTTTTGGCAGAACCTACGAGCAGTACTTC CASSFGRTYEQYF
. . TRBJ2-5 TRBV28 TGTGCCAGCAGTTTTCAGGGTAGAGAGACCCAGTACTTC CASSFQGRETQYF
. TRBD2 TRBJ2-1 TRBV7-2 TGTGCCAGCAGTCGCTTTGGGACTAGCGGGGATAATGAGCAGTTCTTC CASSRFGTSGDNEQFF